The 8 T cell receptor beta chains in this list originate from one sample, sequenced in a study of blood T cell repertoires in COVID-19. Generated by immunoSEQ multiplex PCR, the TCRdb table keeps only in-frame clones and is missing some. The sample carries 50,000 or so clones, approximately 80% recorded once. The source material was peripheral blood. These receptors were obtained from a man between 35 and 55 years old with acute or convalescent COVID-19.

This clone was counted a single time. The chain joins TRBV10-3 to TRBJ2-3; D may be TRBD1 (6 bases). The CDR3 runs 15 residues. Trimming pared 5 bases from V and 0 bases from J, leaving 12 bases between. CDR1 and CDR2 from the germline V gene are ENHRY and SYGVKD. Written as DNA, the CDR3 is TGTGCCATCAGTTTGACAGGTTATAGCACAGATACGCAGTATTTT. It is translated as CAISLTGYSTDTQYF.

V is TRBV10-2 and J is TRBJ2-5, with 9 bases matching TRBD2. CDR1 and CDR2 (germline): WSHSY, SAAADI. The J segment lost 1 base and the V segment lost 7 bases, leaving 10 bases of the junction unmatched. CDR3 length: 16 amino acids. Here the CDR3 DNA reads TGCGCCAGCAACCGAGGTAGCGGGGGAATCCAAGAGACCCAGTACTTC. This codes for CASNRGSGGIQETQYF.

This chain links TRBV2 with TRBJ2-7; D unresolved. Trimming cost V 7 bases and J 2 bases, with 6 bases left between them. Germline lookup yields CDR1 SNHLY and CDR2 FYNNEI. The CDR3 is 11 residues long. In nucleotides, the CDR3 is TGTGCCAGCATTACAGCCTACGAGCAGTACTTC. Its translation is CASITAYEQYF.

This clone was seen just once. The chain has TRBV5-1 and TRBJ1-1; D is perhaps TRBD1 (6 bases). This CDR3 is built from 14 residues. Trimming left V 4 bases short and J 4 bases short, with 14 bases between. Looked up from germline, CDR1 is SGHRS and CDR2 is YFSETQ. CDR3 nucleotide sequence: TGCGCCAGCAGCACAAAAAGAGGGGGCACTGAAGCTTTCTTT. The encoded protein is CASSTKRGGTEAFF.

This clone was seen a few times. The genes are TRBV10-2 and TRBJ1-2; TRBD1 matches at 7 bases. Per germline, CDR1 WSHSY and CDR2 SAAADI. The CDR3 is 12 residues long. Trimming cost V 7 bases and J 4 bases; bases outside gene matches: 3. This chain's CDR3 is CASMRDSYGYTF. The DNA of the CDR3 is TGCGCCAGCATGCGGGACAGCTATGGCTACACCTTC.

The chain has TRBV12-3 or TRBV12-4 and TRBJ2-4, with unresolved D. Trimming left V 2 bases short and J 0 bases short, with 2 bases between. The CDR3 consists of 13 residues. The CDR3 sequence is CASSLLAKNIQYF. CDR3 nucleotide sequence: TGTGCCAGCAGTTTACTAGCCAAAAACATTCAGTACTTC.

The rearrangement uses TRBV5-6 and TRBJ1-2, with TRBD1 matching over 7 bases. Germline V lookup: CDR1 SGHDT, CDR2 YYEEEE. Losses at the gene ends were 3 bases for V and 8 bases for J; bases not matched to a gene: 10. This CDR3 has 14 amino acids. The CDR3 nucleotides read TGTGCCAGCAGCTCGACAGGGTATGTTGAGGGCTACACCTTC. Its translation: CASSSTGYVEGYTF.

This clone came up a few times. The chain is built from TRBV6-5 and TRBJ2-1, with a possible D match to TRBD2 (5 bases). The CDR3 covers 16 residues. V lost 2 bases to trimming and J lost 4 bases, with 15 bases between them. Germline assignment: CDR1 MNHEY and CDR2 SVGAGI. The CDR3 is CASSYMAGQAYNEQFF. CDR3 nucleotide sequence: TGTGCCAGCAGTTACATGGCGGGCCAAGCTTACAATGAGCAGTTCTTC.